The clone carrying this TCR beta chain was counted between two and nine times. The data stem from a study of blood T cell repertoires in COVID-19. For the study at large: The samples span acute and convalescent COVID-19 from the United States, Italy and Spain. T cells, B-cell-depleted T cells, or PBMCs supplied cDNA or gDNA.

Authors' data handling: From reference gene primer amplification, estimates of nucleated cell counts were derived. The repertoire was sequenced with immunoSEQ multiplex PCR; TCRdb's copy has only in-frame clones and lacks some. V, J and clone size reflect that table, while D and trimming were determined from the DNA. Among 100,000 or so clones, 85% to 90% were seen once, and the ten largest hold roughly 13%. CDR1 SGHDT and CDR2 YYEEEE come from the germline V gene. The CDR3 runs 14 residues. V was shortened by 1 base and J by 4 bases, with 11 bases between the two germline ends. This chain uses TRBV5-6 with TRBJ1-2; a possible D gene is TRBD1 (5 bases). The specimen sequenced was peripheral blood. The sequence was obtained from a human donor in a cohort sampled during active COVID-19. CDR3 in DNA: TGTGCCAGCAGCTTGCGGGGGATAACCTATGGCTACACCTTC. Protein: CASSLRGITYGYTF.